The clone carrying this T cell receptor (beta chain) was observed once. This CDR3 comprises 15 residues. Germline values: CDR1 SGHDN, CDR2 FVKESK. Losses at the gene ends were 1 base for V and 3 bases for J; bases not matched to a gene: 4. Study processing details: Counts of nucleated cells, estimated from reference gene primer amplification, were obtained. The repertoire was sequenced with immunoSEQ multiplex PCR; TCRdb's copy has only in-frame clones and lacks some. From that table come the V and J calls and clone size; the DNA was used to work out D and trimming. The repertoire includes roughly 200,000 clones, roughly nine tenths of them detected once, and 2% to 2.5% sits in the top ten. Assignments of participants to cohorts depended upon their own reported clinical history. The entry originates in a study of blood T cell repertoires in COVID-19. For the study at large: Acute-phase and convalescent COVID-19 samples originated in the United States, Italy and Spain. PBMCs, B-cell-depleted T cells, or T cells provided the cDNA or gDNA that made up the material.

Sequencing was done on a sample of PBMCs or T cells enriched from blood (not recorded which). The chain uses TRBV14 and TRBJ2-7; TRBD1 matches at 9 bases. This TCR derives from a woman in her forties with acute COVID-19. DNA of the CDR3: TGTGCCAGCAGCCAAGCCGGGACAGGGTACTACGAGCAGTACTTC. Amino acid sequence: CASSQAGTGYYEQYF.